The 20 T cell receptor beta chains presented below share a single source sample, sequenced in a study of early T cells in non-severe SARS-CoV-2 infection. TCRdb used MiXCR to reprocess the 5' RACE reads, holding one entry per CDR3 protein. The top ten clones hold around 1.3% of a sample with more than 80,000 distinct CDR3 sequences, 15% to 20% of them seen once. The sample comprised whole blood. These receptors originate from an adult who was a healthcare worker with PCR-confirmed SARS-CoV-2 infection or an uninfected control (not recorded which).

This clonotype was seen at least ten times. Here the CDR3 DNA reads TGTGCCAGCTCACGTGATGGGGGGGCCGTAGCCAAAAACATTCAGTACTTC. This encodes CASSRDGGAVAKNIQYF. J is TRBJ2-4 and V is TRBV27; a weak D match, TRBD2 (7 bases). The CDR3 is 17 residues long. Between the trimmed V and J ends, which lost 8 bases and 0 bases, there was a span of 20 bases. CDR1 is MNHEY and CDR2 is SMNVEV in the germline V gene (reference sequence).

In its sample, this clonotype was seen a few times. The genes are TRBV7-2 and TRBJ2-7, with 8 bases identical to TRBD1. Germline values: CDR1 SGHTA, CDR2 FQGNSA. The CDR3 runs 13 residues. Trimming removed 3 bases from V and 7 bases from J; junction bases left unmatched: 5. The DNA for the CDR3 is TGTGCCAGCAGCTTCGGACAGGGCGAAGAGCAGTACTTC. It codes for CASSFGQGEEQYF.

This clonotype was counted between two and nine times. This chain joins TRBV6-6 and TRBJ2-1; D may be TRBD2 (6 bases). Germline lookup yields CDR1 MNHNY and CDR2 SVGAGI (reference sequence). This CDR3 region has 15 residues. V was pared by 5 bases and J by 2 bases, with 13 bases between. Here the CDR3 reads CASSTGSSAYNEQFF. The DNA of the CDR3 is TGTGCCAGCAGTACCGGGAGTAGCGCCTACAATGAGCAGTTCTTC.

This clonotype was seen a few times. V is TRBV7-9 and J is TRBJ2-7; D is unresolved. V gave up 5 bases and J gave up 3 bases, with 14 bases separating them. Germline V gene lookup returns CDR1 SEHNR and CDR2 FQNEAQ (reference sequence). CDR3 length equals 14 residues. CDR3 bases: TGTGCCAGCAGCCTCCGGGCCGCACACTACGAGCAGTACTTC. Translating it yields CASSLRAAHYEQYF.

This clonotype came up a few times. This chain connects TRBV7-2 to TRBJ1-2, with D uncertain. CDR3 length: 15 amino acids. Trimming stripped 5 bases from V and 2 bases from J, with 15 bases between. Germline values: CDR1 SGHTA, CDR2 FQGNSA. CDR3 amino acids: CASSLVVTGNYGYTF. CDR3 DNA sequence: TGTGCCAGCAGCCTGGTGGTCACGGGCAACTATGGCTACACCTTC.

Notes on this clonotype: The junction differs from germline at one of its ends, possibly a read error. The CDR3 DNA is TGTGCCAGCAGCCTAGCAGCCGGGAGAGGTGAGCAGTACTTC. It encodes CASSLAAGRGEQYF. The chain has TRBV7-9 and TRBJ2-7; a possible D gene is TRBD2 (6 bases). CDR3 length: 14 amino acids. Germline V gene sequence: CDR1 SEHNR, CDR2 FQNEAQ (reference sequence).

The CDR3 loop is CSATPPDSADTQYF. The CDR3 bases are TGCAGTGCTACCCCTCCGGACAGTGCGGATACGCAGTATTTT. The chain couples TRBV20-1 to TRBJ2-3; D is possibly TRBD1 (6 bases). This CDR3 spans 14 amino acids. The V and J ends lost 4 bases and 6 bases respectively, with 17 bases between them. Germline values: CDR1 DFQATT, CDR2 SNEGSKA (reference sequence).

This clonotype was counted only a few times. The chain carries TRBV10-3 and TRBJ2-7; D remains unclear. V lost 7 bases, J lost 3 bases, and 10 bases lay in between. The germline CDR1 and CDR2 sequences are ENHRY and SYGVKD. This CDR3 comprises 12 residues. The DNA for the CDR3 is TGTGCCATCAACGCAGGATACTACGAGCAGTACTTC. Amino acids: CAINAGYYEQYF.

This clonotype occurred many times. The chain links TRBV20-1 to TRBJ2-1; 8 bases agree with TRBD2. Germline V gives CDR1 DFQATT, CDR2 SNEGSKA (reference sequence). Trimming cost V 6 bases and J 5 bases; bases outside gene matches: 12. The length of the CDR3 is 15 residues. The CDR3 DNA follows: TGCAGTGCACGTCCCGGGACTAGGCTGAACAATGAGCAGTTCTTC. As protein: CSARPGTRLNNEQFF.

This clonotype was seen many times. The rearrangement links TRBV6-5 to TRBJ1-1; the D is unclear. CDR1 is MNHEY and CDR2 is SVGAGI in the germline V gene. V lost 2 bases to trimming and J lost 3 bases, with 7 bases between them. The CDR3 is 13 amino acids. CDR3: CASSYVRDTEAFF. In nucleotides, the CDR3 is TGTGCCAGCAGTTACGTGCGAGACACTGAAGCTTTCTTT.

This clonotype has just a few counts. This chain connects TRBV6-1 to TRBJ1-1; the match to TRBD1 covers 9 bases. There are 14 residues in the CDR3. Looked up from germline, CDR1 is MNHNS and CDR2 is SASEGT. V was pared by 6 bases and J by 1 base, with 3 bases of the junction left unmatched. The CDR3 sequence: CASRKGQGNTEAFF. The CDR3 DNA follows: TGTGCCAGCAGAAAGGGACAGGGGAACACTGAAGCTTTCTTT.

The table lists this clonotype with a few counts. J is TRBJ2-7 and V is TRBV20-1; 8 nucleotides align to TRBD1. The V and J ends lost 6 bases and 3 bases, in that order; junction bases with no gene match: 10. The CDR3 extends over 14 amino acids. From germline, CDR1 is DFQATT and CDR2 SNEGSKA (reference sequence). In nucleotides, the CDR3 is TGCAGTGCCCGAGAAGTGGACAGGGACTACGAGCAGTACTTC. Translated, it gives CSAREVDRDYEQYF.

This chain links TRBV5-1 with TRBJ2-1, with 9 bases lining up with TRBD1. CDR1 is SGHRS, CDR2 YFSETQ, per germline. After removal of 3 bases from V and 4 bases from J, the junction contained 2 bases not matched to a gene. The CDR3 consists of 14 residues. This CDR3 is CASSSGTGYNEQFF. The CDR3 DNA follows: TGCGCCAGCAGCTCGGGGACAGGGTACAATGAGCAGTTCTTC.

This clonotype was counted only a few times. The V gene is TRBV20-1, the J gene TRBJ1-2; D remains ambiguous. The germline V gene encodes CDR1 DFQATT and CDR2 SNEGSKA (reference sequence). V was shortened by 5 bases and J by 4 bases, with 17 bases between the two germline ends. The CDR3 extends over 14 amino acids. The CDR3 coding sequence is TGCAGTGCTGGGGTCGGGAAAAAGGTCTATGGCTACACCTTC. This codes for CSAGVGKKVYGYTF.

This clonotype has a count of ten or more. The rearrangement links TRBV9 to TRBJ2-4; D could derive from TRBD1 or TRBD2 (6 bases each). This CDR3 comprises 14 residues. Germline CDR1 SGDLS, CDR2 YYNGEE. Trimming shortened V by 0 bases and J by 9 bases, and 13 bases separated the two germline ends. CDR3 amino acids: CASSVGGRGGIQYF. The CDR3 DNA sequence: TGTGCCAGCAGCGTAGGGGGCAGGGGAGGCATTCAGTACTTC.

CDR3 nucleotides: TGTGCCAGCAGCTCCACCCGACAGGGTAGACGGACATACGAGCAGTACTTC. Translation gives CASSSTRQGRRTYEQYF. The chain uses TRBV7-2 and TRBJ2-7; 7 positions agree with TRBD1. Germline V gene sequence: CDR1 SGHTA, CDR2 FQGNSA. The length of the CDR3 is 17 residues. V was pared by 4 bases and J by 4 bases, with 16 bases of the junction left unmatched.

The table lists this clonotype with many counts. The rearrangement joins TRBV4-3 to TRBJ1-6, with D tentatively TRBD1 (6 bases). Between the trimmed V and J ends, which lost 7 bases and 7 bases, there was a span of 14 bases. The CDR3 has 14 amino acids. Germline assignment: CDR1 LGHNA and CDR2 YSLEER. CDR3 DNA sequence: TGCGCCAGCAACCTAGGGGGACCGAATTCACCCCTCCACTTT. Translating it yields CASNLGGPNSPLHF.

J is TRBJ1-6 and V is TRBV27, with a weak D call TRBD1 (5 bases). The CDR3 extends over 13 amino acids. Trimming left V 6 bases short and J 8 bases short, with 11 bases between. Germline CDR1 is MNHEY and CDR2 is SMNVEV (reference sequence). This CDR3 reads CASSLGLYSPLHF. CDR3 nucleotide sequence: TGTGCCAGCAGCTTGGGACTTTATTCACCCCTCCACTTT.

The V and J genes are TRBV2 and TRBJ2-5, with D perhaps TRBD1 or TRBD2 (5 bases each). Germline CDR1 and CDR2: SNHLY and FYNNEI. There are 15 residues in the CDR3. V was clipped by 8 bases and J by 1 base, with 17 bases between them. CDR3 loop: CASRRDAQPQETQYF. The CDR3 DNA follows: TGTGCCAGCCGCCGGGACGCTCAACCCCAAGAGACCCAGTACTTC.

In DNA form, the CDR3 reads TGTGCCAGCACGATACAGGGGTACTCCTACGAGCAGTACTTC. Translation: CASTIQGYSYEQYF. J is TRBJ2-7 and V is TRBV28; 7 nucleotides line up with TRBD1. Germline V gene sequence: CDR1 MDHEN, CDR2 SYDVKM. This CDR3 has 14 residues. The junction had 6 bases not matched to a gene; V was cut back by 7 bases and J by 0 bases.